Included here is one T cell receptor beta chain sequence, with context. This specimen belongs to a study of technical replicates of blood from a few donors. Measured with immunoSEQ multiplex PCR; TCRdb has only the in-frame clones, and not every one. The sample holds 65,000 to 95,000 clones; 85% to 95% are singletons and the top ten take roughly 0.27%. V lost 3 bases and J 0 bases, leaving 18 bases between the germline ends. The germline CDR1 and CDR2 sequences are MDHEN and SYDVKM. The CDR3 has 18 amino acids. This sequence joins TRBV28 and TRBJ1-5; perhaps TRBD1 as D (5 bases). The receptor's source is a human donor in good health. The sequencing sample was made of T cells isolated from PBMCs. In DNA form, the CDR3 reads TGTGCCAGCAGTTTGCCAAGGGGTTCCGTTTTTAGCAATCAGCCCCAGCATTTT. The encoded protein is CASSLPRGSVFSNQPQHF. Using reference TRBV28 and TRBJ1-5 for the parts outside the CDR3, the full variable domain is DVKVTQSSRYLVKRTGEKVFLECVQDMDHENMFWYRQDPGLGLRLIYFSYDVKMKEKGDIPEGYSVSREKKERFSLILESASTNQTSMYLCASSLPRGSVFSNQPQHFGDGTRLSIL.